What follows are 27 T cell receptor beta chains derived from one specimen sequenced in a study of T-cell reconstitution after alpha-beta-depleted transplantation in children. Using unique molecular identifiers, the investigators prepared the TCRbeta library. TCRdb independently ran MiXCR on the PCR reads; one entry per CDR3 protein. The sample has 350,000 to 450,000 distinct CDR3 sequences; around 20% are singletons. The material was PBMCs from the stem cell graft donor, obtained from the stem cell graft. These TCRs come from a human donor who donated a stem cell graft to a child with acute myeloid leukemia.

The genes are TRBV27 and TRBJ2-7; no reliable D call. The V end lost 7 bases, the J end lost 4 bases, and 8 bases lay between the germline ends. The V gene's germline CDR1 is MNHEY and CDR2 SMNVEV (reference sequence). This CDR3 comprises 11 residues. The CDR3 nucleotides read TGTGCCAGCACCGACGGTTACGAGCAGTACTTC. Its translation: CASTDGYEQYF.

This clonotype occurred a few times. CDR3 sequence (DNA): TGTGCCAGCTCTTTAGGACTAGCCCACGAGCAGTACTTC. Its translation is CASSLGLAHEQYF. V and J are TRBV6-1 and TRBJ2-7; TRBD2 agrees at 8 bases. Germline V gene lookup returns CDR1 MNHNS and CDR2 SASEGT. With V trimmed by 8 bases and J by 5 bases, 8 bases remained unmatched. The CDR3 length is 13 residues.

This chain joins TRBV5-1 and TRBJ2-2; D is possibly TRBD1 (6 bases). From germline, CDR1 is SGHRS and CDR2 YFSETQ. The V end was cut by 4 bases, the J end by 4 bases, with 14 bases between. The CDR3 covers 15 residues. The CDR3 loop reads CASSPGAQGTGELFF. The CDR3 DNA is TGCGCCAGCAGCCCAGGGGCGCAGGGCACCGGGGAGCTGTTTTTT.

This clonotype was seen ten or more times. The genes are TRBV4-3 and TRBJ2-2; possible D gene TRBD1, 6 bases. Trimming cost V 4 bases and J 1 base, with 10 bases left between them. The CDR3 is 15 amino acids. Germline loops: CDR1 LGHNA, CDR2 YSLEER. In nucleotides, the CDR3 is TGCGCCAGCAGCCCGCAGACAGGGAACACCGGGGAGCTGTTTTTT. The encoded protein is CASSPQTGNTGELFF.

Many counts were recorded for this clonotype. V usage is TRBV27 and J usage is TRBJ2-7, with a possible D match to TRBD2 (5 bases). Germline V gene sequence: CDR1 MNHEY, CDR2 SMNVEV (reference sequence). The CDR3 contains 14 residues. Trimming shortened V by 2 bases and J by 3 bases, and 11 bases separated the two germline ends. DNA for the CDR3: TGTGCCAGCAGTTTAGGTTCCGGGATCTACGAGCAGTACTTC. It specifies CASSLGSGIYEQYF.

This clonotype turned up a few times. The CDR3 DNA sequence: TGTGCCAGCAGCTCAAGGACTAGCGGGAATATCAGGGAGCTGTTTTTT. This encodes CASSSRTSGNIRELFF. The gene calls are TRBV7-2 and TRBJ2-2, with 12 bases lining up with TRBD2. The CDR3 is made up of 16 amino acids. The germline gives CDR1 SGHTA, CDR2 FQGNSA. V gave up 4 bases and J gave up 9 bases; unmatched junction bases: 9.

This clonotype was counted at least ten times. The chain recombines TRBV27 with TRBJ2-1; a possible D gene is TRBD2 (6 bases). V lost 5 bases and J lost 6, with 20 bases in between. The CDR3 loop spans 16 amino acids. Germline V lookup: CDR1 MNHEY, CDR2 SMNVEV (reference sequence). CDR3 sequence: CASSPVFLGGGNEQFF. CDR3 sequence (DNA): TGTGCCAGCAGTCCAGTCTTCTTGGGGGGAGGCAATGAGCAGTTCTTC.

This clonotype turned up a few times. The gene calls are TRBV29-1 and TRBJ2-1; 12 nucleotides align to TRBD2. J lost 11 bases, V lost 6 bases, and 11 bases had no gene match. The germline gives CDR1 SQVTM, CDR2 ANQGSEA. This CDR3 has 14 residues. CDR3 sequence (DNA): TGCAGCGTCACTAGCGGGAGGTCGGTAGGGCAGCAGTTCTTC. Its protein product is CSVTSGRSVGQQFF.

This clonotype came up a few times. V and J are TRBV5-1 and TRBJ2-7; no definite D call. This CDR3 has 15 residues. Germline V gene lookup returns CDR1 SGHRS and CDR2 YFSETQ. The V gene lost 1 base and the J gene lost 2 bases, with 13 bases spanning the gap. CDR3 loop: CASSLKGIQTYEQYF. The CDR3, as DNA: TGCGCCAGCAGCTTGAAGGGAATTCAAACCTACGAGCAGTACTTC.

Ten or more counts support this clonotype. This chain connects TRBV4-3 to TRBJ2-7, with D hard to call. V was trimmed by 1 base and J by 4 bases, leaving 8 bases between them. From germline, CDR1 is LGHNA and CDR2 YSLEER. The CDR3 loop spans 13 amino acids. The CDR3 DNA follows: TGCGCCAGCAGCCAAGGTTCCGGTTACGAGCAGTACTTC. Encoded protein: CASSQGSGYEQYF.

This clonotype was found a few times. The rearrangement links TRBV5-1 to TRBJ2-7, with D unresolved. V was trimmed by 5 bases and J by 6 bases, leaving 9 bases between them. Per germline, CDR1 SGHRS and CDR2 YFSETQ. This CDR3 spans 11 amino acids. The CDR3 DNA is TGCGCCAGCAGGTACTCAACCGAGCAGTACTTC. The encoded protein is CASRYSTEQYF.

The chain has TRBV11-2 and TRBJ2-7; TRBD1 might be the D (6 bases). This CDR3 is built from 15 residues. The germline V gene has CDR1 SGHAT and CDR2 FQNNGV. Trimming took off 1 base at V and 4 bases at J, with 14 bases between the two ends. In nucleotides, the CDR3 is TGTGCCAGCAGCTTAGTGAGTAACAGGGATTACGAGCAGTACTTC. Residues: CASSLVSNRDYEQYF.

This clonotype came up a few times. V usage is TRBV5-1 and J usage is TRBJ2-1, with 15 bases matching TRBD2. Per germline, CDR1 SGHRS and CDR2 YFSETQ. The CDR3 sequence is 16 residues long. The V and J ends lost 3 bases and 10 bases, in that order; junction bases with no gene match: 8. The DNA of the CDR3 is TGCGCCAGCAGCTCGCCGGGACTAGCGGGGGGCTACGAGCAGTTCTTC. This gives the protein CASSSPGLAGGYEQFF.

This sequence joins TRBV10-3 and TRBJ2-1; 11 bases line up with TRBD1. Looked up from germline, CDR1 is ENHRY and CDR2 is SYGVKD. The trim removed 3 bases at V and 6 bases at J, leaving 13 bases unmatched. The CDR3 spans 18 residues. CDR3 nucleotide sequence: TGTGCCATCAGTGACGGGACAGGGGGGACTAGCACCGGCAATGAGCAGTTCTTC. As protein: CAISDGTGGTSTGNEQFF.

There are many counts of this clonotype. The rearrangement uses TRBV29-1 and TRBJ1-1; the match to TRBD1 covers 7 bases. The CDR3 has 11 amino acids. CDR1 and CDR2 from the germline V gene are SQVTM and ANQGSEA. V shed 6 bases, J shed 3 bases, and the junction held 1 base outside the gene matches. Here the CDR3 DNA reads TGCAGCGTCGGGACAGACACTGAAGCTTTCTTT. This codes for CSVGTDTEAFF.

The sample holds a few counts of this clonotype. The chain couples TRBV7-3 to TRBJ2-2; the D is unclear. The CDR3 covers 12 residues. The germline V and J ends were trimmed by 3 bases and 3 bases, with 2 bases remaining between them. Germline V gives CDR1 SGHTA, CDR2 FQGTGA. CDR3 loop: CASSFHTGELFF. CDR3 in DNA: TGTGCCAGCAGCTTCCACACCGGGGAGCTGTTTTTT.

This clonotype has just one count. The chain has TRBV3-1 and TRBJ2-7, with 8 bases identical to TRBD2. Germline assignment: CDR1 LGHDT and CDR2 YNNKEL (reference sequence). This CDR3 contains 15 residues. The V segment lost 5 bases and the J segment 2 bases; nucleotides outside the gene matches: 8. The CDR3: CASSYGTRSTYEQYF. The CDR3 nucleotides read TGTGCCAGCAGCTACGGGACTAGGTCTACCTACGAGCAGTACTTC.

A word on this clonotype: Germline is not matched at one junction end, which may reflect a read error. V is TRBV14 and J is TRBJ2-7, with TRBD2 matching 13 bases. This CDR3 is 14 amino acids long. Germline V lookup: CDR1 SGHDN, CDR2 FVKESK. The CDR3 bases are TGTGCCAGCAGCCAAGTTCAGGGACTAGCGGGACCGAACTTC. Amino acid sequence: CASSQVQGLAGPNF. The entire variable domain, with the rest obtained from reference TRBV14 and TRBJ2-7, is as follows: EAGVTQFPSHSVIEKGQTVTLRCDPISGHDNLYWYRRVMGKEIKFLLHFVKESKQDESGMPNNRFLAERTGGTYSTLKVQPAELEDSGVYFCASSQVQGLAGPNFGPGTRLTVT.

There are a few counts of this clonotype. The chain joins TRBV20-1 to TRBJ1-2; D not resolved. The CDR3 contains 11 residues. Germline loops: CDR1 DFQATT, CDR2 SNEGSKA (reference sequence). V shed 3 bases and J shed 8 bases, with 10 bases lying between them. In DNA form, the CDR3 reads TGCAGTGCTAGGGGAGACTCCGGCTACACCTTC. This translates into CSARGDSGYTF.

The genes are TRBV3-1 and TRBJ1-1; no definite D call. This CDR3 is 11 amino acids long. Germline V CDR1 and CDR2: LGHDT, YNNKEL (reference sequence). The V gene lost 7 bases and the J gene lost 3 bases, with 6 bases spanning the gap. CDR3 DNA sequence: TGTGCCAGCACGATAGACACTGAAGCTTTCTTT. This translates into CASTIDTEAFF.

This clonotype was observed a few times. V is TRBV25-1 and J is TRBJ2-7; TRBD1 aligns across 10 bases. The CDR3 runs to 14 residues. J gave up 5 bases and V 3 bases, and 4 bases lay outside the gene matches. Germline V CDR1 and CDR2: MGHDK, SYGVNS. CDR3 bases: TGTGCCAGCAGTGAGGGACAGGGGAGCAACGAGCAGTACTTC. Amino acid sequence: CASSEGQGSNEQYF.

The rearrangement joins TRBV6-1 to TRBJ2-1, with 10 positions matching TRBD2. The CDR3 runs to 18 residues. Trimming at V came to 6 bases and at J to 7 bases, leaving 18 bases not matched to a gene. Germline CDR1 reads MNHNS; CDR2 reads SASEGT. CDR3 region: CASRGDGSGRGLWNEQFF. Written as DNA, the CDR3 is TGTGCCAGCAGGGGGGACGGGAGCGGGAGGGGTTTATGGAATGAGCAGTTCTTC.

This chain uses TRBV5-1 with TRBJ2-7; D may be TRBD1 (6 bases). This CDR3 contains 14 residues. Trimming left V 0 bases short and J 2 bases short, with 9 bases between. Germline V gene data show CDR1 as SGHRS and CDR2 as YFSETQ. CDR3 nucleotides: TGCGCCAGCAGCTTGGCGGACAGAACCTACGAGCAGTACTTC. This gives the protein CASSLADRTYEQYF.

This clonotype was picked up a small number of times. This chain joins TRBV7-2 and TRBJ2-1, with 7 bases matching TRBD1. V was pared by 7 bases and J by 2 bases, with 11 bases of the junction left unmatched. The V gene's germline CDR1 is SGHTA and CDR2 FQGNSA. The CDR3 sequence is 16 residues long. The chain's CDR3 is CASIEDPGQPYNEQFF. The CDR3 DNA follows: TGTGCCAGCATCGAAGACCCGGGACAGCCCTACAATGAGCAGTTCTTC. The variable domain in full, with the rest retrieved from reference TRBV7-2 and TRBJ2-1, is GAGVSQSPSNKVTEKGKDVELRCDPISGHTALYWYRQSLGQGLEFLIYFQGNSAPDKSGLPSDRFSAERTGGSVSTLTIQRTQQEDSAVYLCASIEDPGQPYNEQFFGPGTRLTVL.

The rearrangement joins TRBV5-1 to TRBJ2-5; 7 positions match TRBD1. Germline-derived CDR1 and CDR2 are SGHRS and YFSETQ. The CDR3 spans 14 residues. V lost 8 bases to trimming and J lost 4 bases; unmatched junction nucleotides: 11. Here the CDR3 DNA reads TGCGCCAGTTCGAGCAGGGGGTCGGCAGAGACCCAGTACTTC. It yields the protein CASSSRGSAETQYF. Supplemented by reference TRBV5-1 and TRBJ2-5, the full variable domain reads KAGVTQTPRYLIKTRGQQVTLSCSPISGHRSVSWYQQTPGQGLQFLFEYFSETQRNKGNFPGRFSGRQFSNSRSEMNVSTLELGDSALYLCASSSRGSAETQYFGPGTRLLVL.

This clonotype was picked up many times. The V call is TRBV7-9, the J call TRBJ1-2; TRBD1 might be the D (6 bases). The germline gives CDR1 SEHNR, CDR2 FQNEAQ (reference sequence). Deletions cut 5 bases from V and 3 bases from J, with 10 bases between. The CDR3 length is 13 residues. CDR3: CASSAQGDYGYTF. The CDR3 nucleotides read TGTGCCAGCAGCGCACAGGGAGACTATGGCTACACCTTC.

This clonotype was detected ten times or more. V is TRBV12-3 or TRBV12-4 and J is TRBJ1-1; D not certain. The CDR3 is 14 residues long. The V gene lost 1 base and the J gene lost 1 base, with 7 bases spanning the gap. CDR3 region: CASSLGQANTEAFF. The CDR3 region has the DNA TGTGCCAGCAGTTTAGGCCAGGCGAACACTGAAGCTTTCTTT.